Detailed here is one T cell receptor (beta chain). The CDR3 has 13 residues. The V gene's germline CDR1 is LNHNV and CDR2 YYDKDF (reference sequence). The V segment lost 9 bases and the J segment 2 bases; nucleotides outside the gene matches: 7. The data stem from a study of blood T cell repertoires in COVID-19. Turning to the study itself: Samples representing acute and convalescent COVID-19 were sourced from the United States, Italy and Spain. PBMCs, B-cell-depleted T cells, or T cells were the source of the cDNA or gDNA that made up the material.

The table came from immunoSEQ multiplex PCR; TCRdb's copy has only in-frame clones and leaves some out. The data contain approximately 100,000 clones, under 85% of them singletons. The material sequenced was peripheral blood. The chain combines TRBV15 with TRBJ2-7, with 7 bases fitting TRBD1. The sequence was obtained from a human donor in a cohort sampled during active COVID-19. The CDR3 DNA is TGTGCCACTGGGGACAGACTTACCTACGAGCAGTACTTC. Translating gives CATGDRLTYEQYF.